The 27 T cell receptor beta chains below come from one sample, sequenced in a study of memory CD4+ T cells and cytomegalovirus serostatus. Sequenced by immunoSEQ multiplex PCR; TCRdb stores in-frame clones only, minus some. In the table there are roughly 50,000 clones, 70% to 80% of which are singletons. The sort gate was single viable CD3+CD4+CD8-CD45RO+ cells for memory CD4+ T cells. Sequenced sample: memory CD4+ T cells from blood. All receptors derive from an adult in good health and CMV-seronegative.

This chain links TRBV28 with TRBJ2-1; 7 bases map to TRBD2. Germline lookup yields CDR1 MDHEN and CDR2 SYDVKM. The CDR3 sequence is 16 residues long. Trimming cost V 2 bases and J 0 bases; bases outside gene matches: 4. CDR3 nucleotides: TGTGCCAGCAGTTTACCAAGCGGGATCTCCTACAATGAGCAGTTCTTC. This codes for CASSLPSGISYNEQFF.

The rearrangement joins TRBV7-2 to TRBJ2-1; 14 nucleotides agree with TRBD2. Per the germline V gene, CDR1 is SGHTA and CDR2 is FQGNSA. This CDR3 contains 15 residues. V was pared by 1 base and J by 12 bases, with 5 bases of the junction left unmatched. The chain's CDR3 is CASSLEGTSGRGQFF. The CDR3, as DNA: TGTGCCAGCAGCTTAGAAGGGACTAGCGGGAGAGGGCAGTTCTTC.

V is TRBV10-3 and J is TRBJ2-7; no reliable D call. Germline assignment: CDR1 ENHRY and CDR2 SYGVKD. Trimming took off 6 bases at V and 3 bases at J, with 21 bases between the two ends. The CDR3 runs to 16 residues. The CDR3 spells CAISSSATTSIYEQYF. CDR3 in DNA: TGTGCCATCAGCTCATCGGCTACGACAAGCATCTACGAGCAGTACTTC.

Remarks on this clone: One junction end does not reproduce the germline sequence, and a read error may be involved. V and J are TRBV10-2 and TRBJ2-1; D is ambiguous. CDR1 is WSHSY and CDR2 is SAAADI in the germline V gene. This CDR3 spans 15 amino acids. The CDR3 protein is CASRVGSTSHNEQFF. DNA for the CDR3: TGCGCCAGCAGAGTAGGATCTACCTCCCACAATGAGCAGTTCTTC.

V is TRBV5-4 and J is TRBJ2-7; 9 bases are shared with TRBD1. V lost 0 bases and J lost 6; bases outside the gene matches: 7. The germline V gene has CDR1 SGHNT and CDR2 YYREEE (reference sequence). The CDR3 spans 15 residues. Written as DNA, the CDR3 is TGTGCCAGCAGCTTGGGGGGGACAGGGCCGATCGAGCAGTACTTC. Amino acid sequence: CASSLGGTGPIEQYF.

This chain joins TRBV28 and TRBJ1-2, with unresolved D. The CDR3 runs 15 residues. Trimming took off 2 bases at V and 3 bases at J, with 13 bases between the two ends. The germline gives CDR1 MDHEN, CDR2 SYDVKM. In DNA form, the CDR3 reads TGTGCCAGCAGTTTAGGCCTCCCCGGGGACTATGGCTACACCTTC. As protein: CASSLGLPGDYGYTF.

This chain connects TRBV4-2 to TRBJ2-5, with TRBD2 identical over 8 bases. V was pared by 1 base and J by 1 base, with 5 bases of the junction left unmatched. The CDR3 is made up of 16 amino acids. Per germline, CDR1 LGHNA and CDR2 YNFKEQ. CDR3 nucleotide sequence: TGTGCCAGCAGCCAAGGACAGAGCGGGGGCCAAGAGACCCAGTACTTC. The encoded protein is CASSQGQSGGQETQYF.

The V and J genes are TRBV29-1 and TRBJ1-5; no clear D gene. CDR1 is SQVTM and CDR2 is ANQGSEA in the germline V gene. The V and J ends lost 8 bases and 0 bases respectively, with 14 bases between them. The CDR3 loop spans 14 amino acids. The chain's CDR3 is CSHVWVNSNQPQHF. CDR3 nucleotide sequence: TGCAGCCACGTCTGGGTTAATAGCAATCAGCCCCAGCATTTT.

The rearrangement uses TRBV18 and TRBJ1-1, with D unresolved. The CDR3 has 15 residues. Trimming pared 5 bases from V and 3 bases from J, leaving 16 bases between. Per germline, CDR1 KGHSH and CDR2 LQKENI. CDR3 DNA sequence: TGTGCCAGCTCAAATAGCCGTTCTATCGACACTGAAGCTTTCTTT. Encoded protein: CASSNSRSIDTEAFF.

This chain uses TRBV2 with TRBJ2-6, with D possibly matching TRBD2 (6 bases). The CDR3 covers 19 residues. V was pared by 5 bases and J by 4 bases, with 24 bases between. Germline CDR1 and CDR2: SNHLY and FYNNEI. CDR3 DNA: TGTGCCAGCAGTAACCGGGATCAAAGACGCGCGGGGGGGGCCAACGTCCTGACTTTC. Translated: CASSNRDQRRAGGANVLTF.

V and J are TRBV29-1 and TRBJ1-6; 10 positions match TRBD1. The germline gives CDR1 SQVTM, CDR2 ANQGSEA. J was trimmed by 7 bases and V by 4 bases; bases with no gene match: 1. This CDR3 is 13 amino acids long. Here the CDR3 reads CSVGTGGNSPLHF. CDR3 coding DNA: TGCAGCGTTGGGACAGGGGGAAATTCACCCCTCCACTTT.

The chain uses TRBV27 and TRBJ2-7, with 9 bases identical to TRBD1. Germline CDR1 reads MNHEY; CDR2 reads SMNVEV (reference sequence). The CDR3 has 15 residues. With 9 bases clipped from V and 5 bases from J, the junction kept 14 bases outside the gene matches. This chain's CDR3 is CASSQGAPGIDEQYF. The CDR3 DNA follows: TGTGCCAGTTCACAGGGGGCGCCGGGGATCGACGAGCAGTACTTC.

The rearrangement links TRBV7-8 to TRBJ2-1; D may be TRBD2 (7 bases). The length of the CDR3 is 15 residues. Per the germline V gene, CDR1 is SGHVS and CDR2 is FQNEAQ. V lost 5 bases and J 8 bases, leaving 19 bases between the germline ends. The CDR3 region has the DNA TGTGCCAGCAGCCCGAGTGCGGGGGCCATGTATGAGCAGTTCTTC. This gives the protein CASSPSAGAMYEQFF.

This chain uses TRBV28 with TRBJ2-1, with D uncertain. Trimming removed 8 bases at V and 4 bases at J, with 9 bases between. The CDR3 has 12 amino acids. From germline, CDR1 is MDHEN and CDR2 SYDVKM. The CDR3 coding sequence is TGTGCCAGCGGAGAAGGGTACAATGAGCAGTTCTTC. This translates into CASGEGYNEQFF.

This clone was recorded a few times. The V and J genes are TRBV7-6 and TRBJ1-6, with 7 nucleotides matching TRBD1. CDR1 and CDR2 from the germline V gene are SGHVS and FNYEAQ. The CDR3 is 14 residues long. J lost 10 bases, V lost 5 bases, and 8 bases had no gene match. The CDR3 sequence is CASSPGQVGSPLHF. CDR3 DNA: TGTGCCAGCAGCCCCGGACAGGTGGGCTCACCCCTCCACTTT.

The chain carries TRBV14 and TRBJ2-2; TRBD1 matches at 11 bases. This CDR3 is built from 16 residues. Trimming removed 4 bases from V and 3 bases from J; junction bases left unmatched: 4. Germline V gene lookup returns CDR1 SGHDN and CDR2 FVKESK. The CDR3 protein is CASSRLGQGDTGELFF. DNA for the CDR3: TGTGCCAGCAGCCGCCTGGGACAGGGGGACACCGGGGAGCTGTTTTTT.

The chain carries TRBV18 and TRBJ1-6; D is unresolved. The germline V gene encodes CDR1 KGHSH and CDR2 LQKENI. The CDR3 runs 12 residues. V shed 11 bases and J shed 7 bases, with 12 bases lying between them. CDR3 sequence (DNA): TGTGCCTCAAAGACGGAAAATTCACCCCTCCACTTT. It translates to CASKTENSPLHF.

Here the CDR3 reads CASRRSGEDNYGYTF. DNA for the CDR3: TGTGCCAGCCGACGTTCAGGGGAAGATAACTATGGCTACACCTTC. The chain links TRBV2 to TRBJ1-2; a weak D match, TRBD1 (6 bases). Germline-derived CDR1 and CDR2 are SNHLY and FYNNEI. The CDR3 is 15 amino acids. The germline V and J ends were trimmed by 8 bases and 1 base, with 17 bases remaining between them.

The rearrangement joins TRBV9 to TRBJ2-3, with a possible D match to TRBD2 (6 bases). From germline, CDR1 is SGDLS and CDR2 YYNGEE. The germline V and J ends were trimmed by 3 bases and 4 bases, with 15 bases remaining between them. This CDR3 is 15 amino acids long. The CDR3 loop reads CASSEMAGGPDTQYF. For the CDR3, the DNA is TGTGCCAGCAGCGAGATGGCCGGGGGTCCAGATACGCAGTATTTT.

The chain employs TRBV27 and TRBJ1-5; no definite D call. Trimming pared 5 bases from V and 2 bases from J, leaving 7 bases between. Germline assignment: CDR1 MNHEY and CDR2 SMNVEV (reference sequence). The CDR3 runs to 13 residues. The CDR3 here is CASSNWGNQPQHF. CDR3 DNA: TGTGCCAGCAGTAATTGGGGCAATCAGCCCCAGCATTTT.

The chain carries TRBV18 and TRBJ1-2; possibly TRBD1 for D (5 bases). The CDR3 sequence is 13 residues long. Trimming left V 4 bases short and J 4 bases short, with 10 bases between. The germline gives CDR1 KGHSH, CDR2 LQKENI. The CDR3 spells CASSLGTGYGYTF. The CDR3 DNA reads TGTGCCAGCTCACTAGGGACCGGCTATGGCTACACCTTC.

This CDR3 is CASSPVGGYRPQHF. The CDR3 nucleotides are TGTGCCAGCTCACCTGTAGGGGGCTATCGGCCCCAGCATTTT. The chain links TRBV18 to TRBJ1-5, with 7 bases lining up with TRBD1. V gave up 3 bases and J gave up 9 bases; unmatched junction bases: 8. Germline V gives CDR1 KGHSH, CDR2 LQKENI. The CDR3 runs 14 residues.

The chain employs TRBV10-3 and TRBJ2-2; D gene unclear. This CDR3 has 13 amino acids. Trimming stripped 7 bases from V and 7 bases from J, with 13 bases between. CDR1 and CDR2 from the germline V gene are ENHRY and SYGVKD. The CDR3 spells CAINARSGGELFF. In DNA, the CDR3 is TGTGCCATCAATGCCCGGTCCGGCGGGGAGCTGTTTTTT.

The V call is TRBV27, the J call TRBJ2-3; tentative D call: TRBD2 (7 bases). V shed 4 bases and J shed 8 bases, with 16 bases lying between them. Germline lookup yields CDR1 MNHEY and CDR2 SMNVEV (reference sequence). This CDR3 spans 14 amino acids. CDR3 in DNA: TGTGCCAGCAGTTGGGGAGGGGGGGCCGGTACGCAGTATTTT. This encodes CASSWGGGAGTQYF.

The genes are TRBV6-1 and TRBJ2-5; 7 bases are a match to TRBD1. Germline values: CDR1 MNHNS, CDR2 SASEGT. V shed 6 bases, J shed 3 bases, and the junction held 4 bases outside the gene matches. There are 13 residues in the CDR3. Here the CDR3 DNA reads TGTGCCAGCAGCCGACAGGGAAAAGAGACCCAGTACTTC. It encodes CASSRQGKETQYF.

The V and J genes are TRBV5-6 and TRBJ2-7; D may be TRBD1 (5 bases). The V and J ends lost 0 bases and 2 bases respectively, with 12 bases between them. CDR1 and CDR2 (germline): SGHDT, YYEEEE. This CDR3 is built from 15 residues. The CDR3 coding sequence is TGTGCCAGCAGCTTGGAGGTAGGGGCTACCTACGAGCAGTACTTC. Its translation: CASSLEVGATYEQYF.

This clone appeared once. The chain employs TRBV2 and TRBJ1-4; D call uncertain. Germline CDR1 and CDR2: SNHLY and FYNNEI. This CDR3 spans 13 amino acids. The V and J ends lost 4 bases and 8 bases respectively, with 11 bases between them. The CDR3 coding sequence is TGTGCCAGCAGTGGAGAAGGTGGGGAAAAACTGTTTTTT. Its protein product is CASSGEGGEKLFF.